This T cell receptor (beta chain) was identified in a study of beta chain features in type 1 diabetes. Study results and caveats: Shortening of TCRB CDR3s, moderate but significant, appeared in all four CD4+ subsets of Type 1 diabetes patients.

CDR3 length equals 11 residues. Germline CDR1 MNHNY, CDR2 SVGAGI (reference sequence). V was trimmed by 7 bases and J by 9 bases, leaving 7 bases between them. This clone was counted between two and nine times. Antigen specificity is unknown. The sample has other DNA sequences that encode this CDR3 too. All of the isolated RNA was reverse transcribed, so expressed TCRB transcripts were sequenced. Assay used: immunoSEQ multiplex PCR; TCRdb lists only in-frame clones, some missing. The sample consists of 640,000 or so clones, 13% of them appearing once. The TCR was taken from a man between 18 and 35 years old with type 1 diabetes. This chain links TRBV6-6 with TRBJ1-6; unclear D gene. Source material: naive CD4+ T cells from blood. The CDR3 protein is CASTGGSPLHF. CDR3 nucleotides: TGTGCCAGCACGGGAGGTTCACCCCTCCACTTT.